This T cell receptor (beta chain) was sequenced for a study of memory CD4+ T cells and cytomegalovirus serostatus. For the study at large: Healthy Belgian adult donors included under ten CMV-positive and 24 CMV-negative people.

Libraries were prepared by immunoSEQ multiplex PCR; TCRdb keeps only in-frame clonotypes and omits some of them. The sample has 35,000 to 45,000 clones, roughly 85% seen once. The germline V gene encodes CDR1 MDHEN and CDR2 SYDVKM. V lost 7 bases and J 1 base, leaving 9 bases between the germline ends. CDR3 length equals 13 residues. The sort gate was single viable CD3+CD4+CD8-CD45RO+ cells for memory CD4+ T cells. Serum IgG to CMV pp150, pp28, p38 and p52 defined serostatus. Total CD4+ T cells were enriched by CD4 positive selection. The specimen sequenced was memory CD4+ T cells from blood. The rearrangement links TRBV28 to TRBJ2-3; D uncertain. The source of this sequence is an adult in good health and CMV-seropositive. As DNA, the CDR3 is TGTGCCAGCACAGGTTGGGGCACAGATACGCAGTATTTT. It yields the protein CASTGWGTDTQYF.